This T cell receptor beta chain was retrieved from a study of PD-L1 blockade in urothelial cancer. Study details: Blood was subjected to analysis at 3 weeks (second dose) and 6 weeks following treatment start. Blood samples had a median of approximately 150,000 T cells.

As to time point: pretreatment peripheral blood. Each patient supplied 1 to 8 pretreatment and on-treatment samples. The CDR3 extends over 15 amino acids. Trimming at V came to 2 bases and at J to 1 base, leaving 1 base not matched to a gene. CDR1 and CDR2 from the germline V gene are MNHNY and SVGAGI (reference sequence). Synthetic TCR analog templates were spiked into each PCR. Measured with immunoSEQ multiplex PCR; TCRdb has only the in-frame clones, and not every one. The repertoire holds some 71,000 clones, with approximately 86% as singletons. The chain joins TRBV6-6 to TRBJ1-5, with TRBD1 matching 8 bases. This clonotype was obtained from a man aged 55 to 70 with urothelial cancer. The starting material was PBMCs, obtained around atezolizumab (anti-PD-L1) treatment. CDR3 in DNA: TGTGCCAGCAGTTACGGACAGGGAAGCAATCAGCCCCAGCATTTT. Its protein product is CASSYGQGSNQPQHF.